The T cell receptor beta chain described here comes from a study of cytomegalovirus exposure and HLA in healthy donors. Overall study results and limits: Reported performance of the classifier showed diagnosis of cytomegalovirus status with high specificity and sensitivity.

As regards this clone: Its specificity is unknown.

PCR used 60 Vbeta primers and 13 Jbeta primers. Profiled with immunoSEQ multiplex PCR; TCRdb holds only in-frame clones, not every one. The sample has under 150,000 clones, 60% to 85% seen once. J gave up 7 bases and V 4 bases, and 11 bases lay outside the gene matches. Germline assignment: CDR1 MDHEN and CDR2 SYDVKM. The CDR3 is 15 amino acids. The V call is TRBV28, the J call TRBJ1-2, with 8 bases matching TRBD1. The receptor comes from a woman aged 40-49 years in good health and CMV-seronegative. Sequences were obtained from PBMCs. The CDR3 coding sequence is TGTGCCAGCAGTTCCCCCCAGGGGGCCTTAAGTGGCTACACCTTC. This codes for CASSSPQGALSGYTF.